This T cell receptor (beta chain) was sequenced in a study of brain T cells in children with intractable seizures. Study-wide points: Pre-surgery blood may have been undersampled, hiding some clones. Only CDR3 sequence similarity suggested viral specificity, without known HCMV serostatus.

The time point: blood from clinic visit 5 months post-surgery; TSC patient then seizure free. Sequencing was limited to surgery cases with top T cell transcript signatures in brain tissue. Pre-surgery treatment included at least one anti-epileptic drug. The length of the CDR3 is 16 residues. From germline, CDR1 is SGDLS and CDR2 YYNGEE. The V and J ends lost 0 bases and 2 bases respectively, with 12 bases between them. Notes on this clone: Its target is unknown. Other DNA variants within this sample encode the same CDR3.

Sequencing used immunoSEQ multiplex PCR; TCRdb keeps in-frame clones, though not all of them. The table lists about 320,000 clones, 93% of them singletons. The TCR was taken from a boy under two years old with tuberous sclerosis and intractable seizures. V usage is TRBV9 and J usage is TRBJ2-1; D is perhaps TRBD1 (6 bases). Material: peripheral blood, obtained 4 to 5 months after surgery. The CDR3 bases are TGTGCCAGCAGCGTAGTTAGTGGGGGCCCCTACAATGAGCAGTTCTTC. Protein product: CASSVVSGGPYNEQFF.